Presented here are 22 T cell receptor beta chains from one specimen sequenced in a study of blood T cell repertoires in COVID-19. Method: immunoSEQ multiplex PCR; TCRdb's copy keeps in-frame clones and lacks some. The repertoire holds approximately 40,000 clones, about 80% seen once, with roughly 2.5% in the top ten. The sequenced sample was peripheral blood. Every receptor here comes from a woman aged 55-75 years with acute or convalescent COVID-19.

J is TRBJ1-2 and V is TRBV20-1, with D possibly TRBD1 on 6 matching bases. The CDR3 has 15 residues. Germline V gene lookup returns CDR1 DFQATT and CDR2 SNEGSKA (reference sequence). V lost 3 bases and J lost 4, with 18 bases in between. The CDR3 bases are TGCAGTGCTAGTGCCCCGGGGGGCTGGGGCTATGGCTACACCTTC. It codes for CSASAPGGWGYGYTF.

V and J are TRBV7-8 and TRBJ1-6, with TRBD1 as a possible D gene (6 bases). The CDR3 contains 14 residues. The V end lost 7 bases, the J end lost 3 bases, and 10 bases lay between the germline ends. Germline V gives CDR1 SGHVS, CDR2 FQNEAQ. CDR3: CASTQDSYNSPLHF. The CDR3 nucleotides read TGTGCCAGCACCCAGGACAGCTATAATTCACCCCTCCACTTT.

In the case of this clone: At the DNA level, this CDR3 is encoded by other sequences in the same sample as well. CDR3 nucleotide sequence: TGTGCCAGCAGTGAACGGCGGGGAGAGACCCAGTACTTC. Translating gives CASSERRGETQYF. The chain carries TRBV2 and TRBJ2-5, with D perhaps matching TRBD2 (6 bases). CDR1 SNHLY and CDR2 FYNNEI come from the germline V gene. Trimming pared 2 bases from V and 4 bases from J, leaving 8 bases between. The CDR3 consists of 13 residues. The full variable domain, with the rest looked up from reference TRBV2 and TRBJ2-5, is EPEVTQTPSHQVTQMGQEVILRCVPISNHLYFYWYRQILGQKVEFLVSFYNNEISEKSEIFDDQFSVERPDGSNFTLKIRSTKLEDSAMYFCASSERRGETQYFGPGTRLLVL.

This rearrangement joins TRBV6-5 to TRBJ2-2, with 7 bases lining up with TRBD2. The ends lost 8 bases at V and 6 bases at J; junction bases unmatched: 12. The CDR3 is 15 amino acids. CDR1 MNHEY and CDR2 SVGAGI come from the germline V gene. The CDR3 nucleotides are TGTGCCAGCCTCCAGGGAGGGTCGGCCGCCGGGGAGCTGTTTTTT. Translating gives CASLQGGSAAGELFF.

The V and J genes are TRBV5-6 and TRBJ1-2, with 10 bases aligning to TRBD1. V shed 4 bases, J shed 7 bases, and the junction held 7 bases outside the gene matches. This CDR3 region has 14 residues. Per the germline V gene, CDR1 is SGHDT and CDR2 is YYEEEE. The CDR3 nucleotides are TGTGCCAGCAGCGCCGGGACAGGGGCTTTTGGCTACACCTTC. Residues: CASSAGTGAFGYTF.

This chain joins TRBV7-2 and TRBJ1-1; tentatively, D is TRBD1 (6 bases). This CDR3 has 15 amino acids. V lost 5 bases and J 1 base, leaving 14 bases between the germline ends. Germline CDR1 is SGHTA and CDR2 is FQGNSA. The CDR3 bases are TGTGCCAGCAGCCCTACGGACAGAACGAACACTGAAGCTTTCTTT. It is translated as CASSPTDRTNTEAFF.

The chain combines TRBV9 with TRBJ2-2; 11 positions match TRBD2. The CDR3 totals 15 residues. Germline V gene lookup returns CDR1 SGDLS and CDR2 YYNGEE. J lost 5 bases, V lost 3 bases, and 3 bases had no gene match. This CDR3 reads CASSDTSGGTGELFF. As DNA, the CDR3 is TGTGCCAGCAGCGATACTAGCGGGGGAACCGGGGAGCTGTTTTTT.

This clone was recorded a few times. The chain has TRBV6-1 and TRBJ1-2; D uncertain. Germline V lookup: CDR1 MNHNS, CDR2 SASEGT. This CDR3 spans 14 amino acids. Trimming shortened V by 0 bases and J by 4 bases, and 9 bases separated the two germline ends. For the CDR3, the DNA is TGTGCCAGCAGTGAAGCATGGCGGCTCTATGGCTACACCTTC. Amino acid sequence: CASSEAWRLYGYTF.

The genes are TRBV11-2 and TRBJ2-1, with TRBD2 matching 10 bases. The CDR3 sequence is 19 residues long. The germline V gene has CDR1 SGHAT and CDR2 FQNNGV. Trimming cost V 4 bases and J 1 base; bases outside gene matches: 13. The DNA of the CDR3 is TGTGCCAGCAGCTCCGTCTTCCGAAAGCGGGGGGGATCCTACAATGAGCAGTTCTTC. Translated: CASSSVFRKRGGSYNEQFF.

Concerning this clone itself: Mismatch with germline at one junction end may stem from a read error. The rearrangement uses TRBV7-7 and TRBJ2-5; TRBD1 matches at 10 bases. This CDR3 comprises 15 residues. Germline V CDR1 and CDR2: SSHAT, FNYEAQ (reference sequence). The CDR3 region has the DNA TGTGCTAGCAGCTTAGCGGGACAGGGGACAGAGACCCAGTACTTC. Translating it yields CASSLAGQGTETQYF.

Only one count was recorded for this clone. The chain uses TRBV19 and TRBJ2-2; D ambiguous. This CDR3 contains 16 residues. Trimming cost V 3 bases and J 0 bases, with 11 bases left between them. Germline loops: CDR1 LNHDA, CDR2 SQIVND (reference sequence). CDR3 region: CASSMGRLPNTGELFF. CDR3 nucleotide sequence: TGTGCCAGTAGTATGGGCAGGCTTCCGAACACCGGGGAGCTGTTTTTT.

The chain joins TRBV12-3 or TRBV12-4 to TRBJ1-2; a weak D match, TRBD1 (6 bases). The CDR3 runs 13 residues. The V and J ends lost 0 bases and 8 bases respectively, with 10 bases between them. In DNA form, the CDR3 reads TGTGCCAGCAGTTTAGCAACAGGGATAGGCTACACCTTC. It codes for CASSLATGIGYTF.

This clone is medium-sized in the sample. V gene TRBV19 combines with J gene TRBJ1-2; D unresolved. The CDR3 has 11 residues. Germline CDR1 LNHDA, CDR2 SQIVND (reference sequence). The V end lost 5 bases, the J end lost 2 bases, and 3 bases lay between the germline ends. The CDR3 DNA reads as TGTGCCAGTAGTCAGAACTATGGCTACACCTTC. It encodes CASSQNYGYTF. Looking up the rest from reference TRBV19 and TRBJ1-2 gives the full variable domain: DGGITQSPKYLFRKEGQNVTLSCEQNLNHDAMYWYRQDPGQGLRLIYYSQIVNDFQKGDIAEGYSVSREKKESFPLTVTSAQKNPTAFYLCASSQNYGYTFGSGTRLTVV.

The chain recombines TRBV6-5 with TRBJ2-7; TRBD2 matches at 12 bases. The CDR3 totals 14 residues. Trimming cost V 6 bases and J 7 bases; bases outside gene matches: 7. Germline loops: CDR1 MNHEY, CDR2 SVGAGI. The CDR3 coding sequence is TGTGCCAGCAGAGGACTAGCGGGATCAGTAGAGCAGTACTTC. Its protein is CASRGLAGSVEQYF.

V is TRBV27 and J is TRBJ1-4; 11 bases are shared with TRBD1. The CDR3 is 13 amino acids. With V trimmed by 10 bases and J by 7 bases, 5 bases remained unmatched. Germline V gene sequence: CDR1 MNHEY, CDR2 SMNVEV (reference sequence). The CDR3 sequence: CATRDRGSEKLFF. CDR3 sequence (DNA): TGTGCCACTAGGGACAGGGGGTCTGAAAAACTGTTTTTT.

This chain links TRBV2 with TRBJ2-5, with 10 bases matching TRBD2. Germline V gives CDR1 SNHLY, CDR2 FYNNEI. The V and J ends lost 8 bases and 5 bases, in that order; junction bases with no gene match: 11. This CDR3 contains 15 residues. The CDR3 nucleotides are TGTGCCAGCCTAAAGGGAGCGGGAGGGGAGGAGACCCAGTACTTC. Translating gives CASLKGAGGEETQYF. Using reference TRBV2 and TRBJ2-5 for the parts outside the CDR3, the full variable domain is EPEVTQTPSHQVTQMGQEVILRCVPISNHLYFYWYRQILGQKVEFLVSFYNNEISEKSEIFDDQFSVERPDGSNFTLKIRSTKLEDSAMYFCASLKGAGGEETQYFGPGTRLLVL.

V usage is TRBV18 and J usage is TRBJ1-2; 8 nucleotides line up with TRBD1. Germline assignment: CDR1 KGHSH and CDR2 LQKENI. V was clipped by 4 bases and J by 6 bases; unmatched bases: 4. CDR3 length: 13 amino acids. The CDR3 loop reads CASSLSGGDGYTF. CDR3 sequence (DNA): TGTGCCAGCTCACTATCAGGGGGCGATGGCTACACCTTC.

The chain employs TRBV2 and TRBJ2-2, with 7 positions matching TRBD1. The germline gives CDR1 SNHLY, CDR2 FYNNEI. The CDR3 loop spans 14 amino acids. The V segment lost 7 bases and the J segment 2 bases; nucleotides outside the gene matches: 4. The CDR3 coding sequence is TGTGCCAGCACCCGACAGGGTAACACCGGGGAGCTGTTTTTT. Translated, it gives CASTRQGNTGELFF. Looking up the rest from reference TRBV2 and TRBJ2-2 gives the full variable domain: EPEVTQTPSHQVTQMGQEVILRCVPISNHLYFYWYRQILGQKVEFLVSFYNNEISEKSEIFDDQFSVERPDGSNFTLKIRSTKLEDSAMYFCASTRQGNTGELFFGEGSRLTVL.

The chain uses TRBV6-2 or TRBV6-3 and TRBJ2-7, with TRBD2 as a possible D gene (6 bases). V was pared by 4 bases and J by 2 bases, with 15 bases between. The CDR3 length is 15 residues. CDR1 and CDR2 from the germline V gene are MNHEY and SVGEGT. CDR3 DNA: TGTGCCAGCAGTTTGTTGCGGGATTCCCCCTACGAGCAGTACTTC. Translated: CASSLLRDSPYEQYF.

This clone was observed a few times. This chain links TRBV12-3 or TRBV12-4 with TRBJ1-1; 7 nucleotides match TRBD1. CDR3 size: 12 residues. CDR3 in amino acids: CATGKLSTEAFF. The CDR3 region has the DNA TGTGCGACAGGGAAATTATCCACTGAAGCTTTCTTT.

The rearrangement joins TRBV2 to TRBJ1-2, with a tentative D call TRBD1 (5 bases). The CDR3 contains 12 residues. Germline CDR1 SNHLY, CDR2 FYNNEI. V was clipped by 3 bases and J by 4 bases, with 6 bases between them. Here the CDR3 DNA reads TGTGCCAGCAGTGAGGGGGGCTATGGCTACACCTTC. Encoded protein: CASSEGGYGYTF.

V usage is TRBV7-9 and J usage is TRBJ1-4; D remains unclear. Trimming took off 3 bases at V and 0 bases at J, with 8 bases between the two ends. The CDR3 has 15 amino acids. Germline loops: CDR1 SEHNR, CDR2 FQNEAQ (reference sequence). The CDR3 DNA reads TGTGCCAGCAGCTTTATGGGCACAACTAATGAAAAACTGTTTTTT. It encodes CASSFMGTTNEKLFF.